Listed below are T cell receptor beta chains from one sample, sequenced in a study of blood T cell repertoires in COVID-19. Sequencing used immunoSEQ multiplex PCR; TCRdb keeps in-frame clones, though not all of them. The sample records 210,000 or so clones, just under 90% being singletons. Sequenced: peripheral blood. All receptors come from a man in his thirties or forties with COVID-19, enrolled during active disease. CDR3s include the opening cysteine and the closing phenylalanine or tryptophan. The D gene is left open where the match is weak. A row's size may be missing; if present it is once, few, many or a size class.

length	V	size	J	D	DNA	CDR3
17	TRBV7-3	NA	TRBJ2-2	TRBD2	TGTGCCAGCAGCTTAACCCGACTAGCGGGAGGGGCCGGGGAGCTGTTTTTT	CASSLTRLAGGAGELFF
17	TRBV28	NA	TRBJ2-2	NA	TGTGCCAGCAGTTTAGTTATCGGGGTAATCAAGACCGGGGAGCTGTTTTTT	CASSLVIGVIKTGELFF
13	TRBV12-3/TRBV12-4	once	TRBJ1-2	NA	TGTGCCAGCAGTGCGGGACGGTTCTATGGCTACACCTTC	CASSAGRFYGYTF
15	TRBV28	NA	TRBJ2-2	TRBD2	TGTGCCAGCAGTCTACTAGCGGGAGTGACCGGGGAGCTGTTTTTT	CASSLLAGVTGELFF
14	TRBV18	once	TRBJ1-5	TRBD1	TGTGCCAGCTCAGGGACAGGGGGCAATCAGCCCCAGCATTTT	CASSGTGGNQPQHF
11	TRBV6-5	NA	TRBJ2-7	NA	TGTGCCAGCACCCACCTAGCAGGGCAGTACTTC	CASTHLAGQYF
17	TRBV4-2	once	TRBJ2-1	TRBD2	TGTGCCAGCAGCCAGGGACTAGCGGGAGAAGCCTACAATGAGCAGTTCTTC	CASSQGLAGEAYNEQFF
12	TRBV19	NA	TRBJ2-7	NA	TGTGCCAGTAGCAGGGGATCCTACGAGCAGTACTTC	CASSRGSYEQYF
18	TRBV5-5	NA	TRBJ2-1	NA	TGTGCCAGCAGCTTGGGTGCCGTGCGGGAAGGACCCTACAATGAGCAGTTCTTC	CASSLGAVREGPYNEQFF
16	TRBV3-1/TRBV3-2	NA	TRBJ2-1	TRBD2	TGTGCCAGCAGCCGGGGGGAGGGGCTCTCCTACAATGAGCAGTTCTTC	CASSRGEGLSYNEQFF
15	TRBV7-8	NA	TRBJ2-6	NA	TGTGCCAGCAGCAAAGGGGGTACTGGGGCCAACGTCCTGACTTTC	CASSKGGTGANVLTF
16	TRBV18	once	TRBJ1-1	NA	TGTGCCAGCTCATCACTCCCTGTTGCAGGGAACACTGAAGCTTTCTTT	CASSSLPVAGNTEAFF
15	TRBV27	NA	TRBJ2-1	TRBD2	TGTGCCAGCAGTTTACTAGCGGGACCGTACAATGAGCAGTTCTTC	CASSLLAGPYNEQFF
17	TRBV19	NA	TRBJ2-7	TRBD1	TGTGCCAGTAGTCACGGGACAGGGACAGGAACGCCCTACGAGCAGTACTTC	CASSHGTGTGTPYEQYF
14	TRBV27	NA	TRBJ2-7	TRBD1	TGTGCCAGCAGTTACGGGGACAGGGTCTACGAGCAGTACTTC	CASSYGDRVYEQYF
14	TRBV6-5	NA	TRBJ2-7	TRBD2	TGTGCCAGCAGCCGGACTAGCGCAAACTACGAGCAGTACTTC	CASSRTSANYEQYF
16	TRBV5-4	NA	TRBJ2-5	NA	TGTGCCAGCAGCTTGGGATCGGCAGGGCTACAAGAGACCCAGTACTTC	CASSLGSAGLQETQYF
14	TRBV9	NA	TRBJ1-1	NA	TGTGCCAGCAGCGTAGTAGGGGTCGGCACTGAAGCTTTCTTT	CASSVVGVGTEAFF
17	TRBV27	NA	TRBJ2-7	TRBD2	TGTGCCAGCAGTTCCCGCGGACTAGCGGGCCGACCCAGCGAGCAGTACTTC	CASSSRGLAGRPSEQYF
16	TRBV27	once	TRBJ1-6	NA	TGTGCCAGCAGCTTTCACGCCACAGGCCTGGCTGAAGGCCTCCACTTT	CASSFHATGLAEGLHF
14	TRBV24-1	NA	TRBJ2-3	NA	TGTGCCACCAGTGACCCGGGGGGCACAGATACGCAGTATTTT	CATSDPGGTDTQYF
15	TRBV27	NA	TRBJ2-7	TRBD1	TGTGCCAGCAGTTTTTCCGGGACAGGGGCCTACGAGCAGTACTTC	CASSFSGTGAYEQYF
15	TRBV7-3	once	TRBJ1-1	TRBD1	TGTGCCAGCAGCTTATATGGGACAGGGAGCACTGAAGCTTTCTTT	CASSLYGTGSTEAFF
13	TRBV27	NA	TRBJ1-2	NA	TGTGCCAGCAGTTTCGCTAGGGGTTATGGCTACACCTTC	CASSFARGYGYTF
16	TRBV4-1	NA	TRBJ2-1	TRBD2	TGCGCCAGCAGCCAGGCTAGCGGGAGGTGGTACAATGAGCAGTTCTTC	CASSQASGRWYNEQFF
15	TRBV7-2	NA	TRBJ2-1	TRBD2	TGTGCCAGCAGCTTACAGGGTTTAGCGGGTGTTGAGCAGTTCTTC	CASSLQGLAGVEQFF
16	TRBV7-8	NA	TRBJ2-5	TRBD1	TGTGCCAGCAGCGCCGGCCGGGGACAGATGGGGGAGACCCAGTACTTC	CASSAGRGQMGETQYF
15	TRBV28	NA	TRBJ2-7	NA	TGTGCCAGCAGTTTACCCTTCACAGGGTCCTACGAGCAGTACTTC	CASSLPFTGSYEQYF
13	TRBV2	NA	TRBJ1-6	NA	TGTGCCAGCAGTGAAGTGGAGGATTCACCCCTCCACTTT	CASSEVEDSPLHF
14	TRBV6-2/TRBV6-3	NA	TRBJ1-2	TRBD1	TGTGCCAGCAGTTACTCTGACAGGGTATTTGGCTACACCTTC	CASSYSDRVFGYTF
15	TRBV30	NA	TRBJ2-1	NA	TGTGCCTGGAGTCAGGCAGCCGACTCCTACAATGAGCAGTTCTTC	CAWSQAADSYNEQFF
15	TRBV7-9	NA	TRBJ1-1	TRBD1	TGTGCCAGCAGCTCACCAAACAGGGGAGCCACTGAAGCTTTCTTT	CASSSPNRGATEAFF
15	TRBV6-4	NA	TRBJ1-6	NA	TGTGCCAGCAGTGACTCTGGGGAGCCTCGGACACCCCTCCACTTT	CASSDSGEPRTPLHF
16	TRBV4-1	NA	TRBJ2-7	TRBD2	TGCGCCAGCAGCCAAGTGTACCCGGGAGGAACCTACGAGCAGTACTTC	CASSQVYPGGTYEQYF
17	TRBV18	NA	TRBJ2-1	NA	TGTGCCAGCTCACTATATAGCCCCTCATTGTCCTACAATGAGCAGTTCTTC	CASSLYSPSLSYNEQFF
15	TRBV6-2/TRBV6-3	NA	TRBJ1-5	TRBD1	TGTGCCAGCAGTTTTGACAGGGGCGGCAATCAGCCCCAGCATTTT	CASSFDRGGNQPQHF
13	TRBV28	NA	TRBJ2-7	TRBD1	TGTGCCAGCAGAACAGGGGGCATTTACGAGCAGTACTTC	CASRTGGIYEQYF
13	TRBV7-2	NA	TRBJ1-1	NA	TGTGCCAGCAGCTTGGTTTCGAGGTCTGAAGCTTTCTTT	CASSLVSRSEAFF
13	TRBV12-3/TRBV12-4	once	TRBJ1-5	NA	TGTGCCAGCAGTTTCATAGGGGATCAGCCCCAGCATTTT	CASSFIGDQPQHF
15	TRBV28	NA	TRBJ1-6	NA	TGTGCCAGCAGTTCCCGTGACAGGTGGCGTTCACCCCTCCACTTT	CASSSRDRWRSPLHF